These T cell receptor beta chains were read from a single sample in a study of follicular helper T cells after annual influenza vaccination. This table comes from immunoSEQ multiplex PCR, and its TCRdb copy is limited to in-frame clones, with some not included. The table lists some 3,900 clones, 82% of them singletons. The sequences come from CXCR5- memory CD4+ T cells sorted from blood, collected 7 days after influenza vaccination. The source of these receptors is an adult who received the influenza vaccine. CDR3s include the opening cysteine and the closing phenylalanine or tryptophan. The D gene is left open where the match is weak. Clone size is not always given. Where it is, it says once, few, many or a class for expanded clones.

abundance: NA; d_gene: NA; v_gene: TRBV20-1; j_gene: TRBJ2-3; CDR3aa: CSALGGDTQYF; CDR3nt: TGCAGTGCTCTAGGGGGAGATACGCAGTATTTT
abundance: NA; d_gene: TRBD1; v_gene: TRBV2; j_gene: TRBJ2-7; CDR3aa: CASSEGGQGSHEQYF; CDR3nt: TGTGCCAGCAGTGAAGGGGGACAGGGGTCCCACGAGCAGTACTTC
abundance: NA; d_gene: NA; v_gene: TRBV7-2; j_gene: TRBJ2-1; CDR3aa: CASSLRPNEQFF; CDR3nt: TGTGCCAGCAGCTTACGCCCTAATGAGCAGTTCTTC
abundance: few; d_gene: NA; v_gene: TRBV2; j_gene: TRBJ2-4; CDR3aa: CASTHPRGIQYF; CDR3nt: TGTGCCAGCACACATCCGCGTGGTATTCAGTACTTC
abundance: NA; d_gene: TRBD1; v_gene: TRBV18; j_gene: TRBJ2-2; CDR3aa: CASSRNRQGDTGELFF; CDR3nt: TGTGCCAGCTCACGGAACCGACAGGGGGACACCGGGGAGCTGTTTTTT
abundance: NA; d_gene: NA; v_gene: TRBV5-1; j_gene: TRBJ2-3; CDR3aa: CASSLESDTQYF; CDR3nt: TGCGCCAGCAGCTTGGAGTCGGATACGCAGTATTTT
abundance: NA; d_gene: NA; v_gene: TRBV4-1; j_gene: TRBJ1-1; CDR3aa: CASSPGTLMNTEAFF; CDR3nt: TGCGCCAGCAGCCCCGGGACCCTTATGAACACTGAAGCTTTCTTT
abundance: NA; d_gene: NA; v_gene: TRBV28; j_gene: TRBJ2-5; CDR3aa: CASSLTGLETQYF; CDR3nt: TGTGCCAGCAGTTTAACAGGTCTGGAGACCCAGTACTTC
abundance: NA; d_gene: TRBD2; v_gene: TRBV5-1; j_gene: TRBJ2-3; CDR3aa: CASSLTGTSSDTQYF; CDR3nt: TGCGCCAGCAGCTTGACCGGGACTAGCTCAGATACGCAGTATTTT
abundance: NA; d_gene: TRBD2; v_gene: TRBV5-1; j_gene: TRBJ2-1; CDR3aa: CASTPTSGYNEQFF; CDR3nt: TGCGCCAGCACCCCTACTAGCGGCTACAATGAGCAGTTCTTC
abundance: once; d_gene: TRBD1; v_gene: TRBV20-1; j_gene: TRBJ1-1; CDR3aa: CSGHDRGRAFF; CDR3nt: TGCAGTGGCCACGACAGGGGGCGTGCTTTCTTT
abundance: NA; d_gene: TRBD1; v_gene: TRBV5-1; j_gene: TRBJ2-3; CDR3aa: CASSLDPGQGTSTDTQYF; CDR3nt: TGCGCCAGCAGCTTGGACCCGGGACAGGGGACTAGCACAGATACGCAGTATTTT
abundance: few; d_gene: NA; v_gene: TRBV30; j_gene: TRBJ1-1; CDR3aa: CAWRGAFRNTEAFF; CDR3nt: TGTGCCTGGAGAGGAGCCTTCCGTAACACTGAAGCTTTCTTT
abundance: NA; d_gene: NA; v_gene: TRBV4-3; j_gene: TRBJ1-2; CDR3aa: CASSWCERRRKTYGYTF; CDR3nt: TGCGCCAGCAGCTGGTGTGAAAGACGTCGAAAGACCTATGGCTACACCTTC
abundance: NA; d_gene: NA; v_gene: TRBV11-2; j_gene: TRBJ1-1; CDR3aa: CASSFGGQMNTEAFF; CDR3nt: TGTGCCAGCAGCTTTGGTGGACAGATGAACACTGAAGCTTTCTTT
abundance: NA; d_gene: NA; v_gene: TRBV7-3; j_gene: TRBJ2-3; CDR3aa: CASSVGDTQYF; CDR3nt: TGTGCCAGCAGCGTCGGGGATACGCAGTATTTT
abundance: few; d_gene: NA; v_gene: TRBV6-1; j_gene: TRBJ1-5; CDR3aa: CASSEARPQPQHF; CDR3nt: TGTGCCAGCAGTGAAGCGCGTCCTCAGCCCCAGCATTTT
abundance: NA; d_gene: TRBD1; v_gene: TRBV2; j_gene: TRBJ2-7; CDR3aa: CASMRQGAGEQYF; CDR3nt: TGTGCCAGCATGAGACAGGGGGCGGGGGAGCAGTACTTC
abundance: NA; d_gene: NA; v_gene: TRBV20-1; j_gene: TRBJ2-3; CDR3aa: CSAGPGPAQYF; CDR3nt: TGCAGTGCAGGCCCCGGACCTGCGCAGTATTTT
abundance: NA; d_gene: NA; v_gene: TRBV6-5; j_gene: TRBJ2-1; CDR3aa: CASSLTPSEQFF; CDR3nt: TGTGCCAGCAGTTTAACCCCCAGTGAGCAGTTCTTC
abundance: NA; d_gene: NA; v_gene: TRBV2; j_gene: TRBJ1-1; CDR3aa: CASSVGRVAFF; CDR3nt: TGTGCCAGCAGTGTAGGCAGAGTAGCTTTCTTT